A selection of T cell receptor beta chains follows, all from one sample in a study of blood T cells in healthy people across ages. Each CDR3 protein gets one entry after TCRdb re-called the 5' RACE reads with MiXCR. Among 1.8 million or so distinct CDR3 sequences listed, more than 35% were seen once. The sequenced material came from blood. The receptors come from a human donor in good health. CDR3s include the opening cysteine and the closing phenylalanine or tryptophan. A D gene is named only where the DNA matches it firmly. Size values are once, few and many counts, or a class for expanded clones, and some rows have none.

TGTGCCAGCAGTGAACAGGGGCGAGTAGGATTGGTCAATGAGCAGTTCTTC | CASSEQGRVGLVNEQFF | TRBD1 | TRBJ2-1 | . | TRBV28
TGCAGTGCTCCACACCGATGGGGGGGGCCGAGCTCCTACAATGAGCAGTTCTTC | CSAPHRWGGPSSYNEQFF | . | TRBJ2-1 | . | TRBV20-1
TGTGCCAGCAGTGGAGAAACCTCAACTAATGAAAAACTGTTTTTT | CASSGETSTNEKLFF | . | TRBJ1-4 | . | TRBV2
TGTGCCAGCAGTTCGAACTATCCCATTCCTGGTGCCTCATTCCGCAACAATGAGCAGTTCTTC | CASSSNYPIPGASFRNNEQFF | . | TRBJ2-1 | few | TRBV12-3/TRBV12-4
TGTGCCAGCAGCGAGGGGGCGAATCAGCCCCAGCATTTT | CASSEGANQPQHF | TRBD1 | TRBJ1-5 | few | TRBV9
TGCAGTGCTAGAGATTCCCCCAGATCCTATGGCTACACCTTC | CSARDSPRSYGYTF | . | TRBJ1-2 | few | TRBV20-1
TGTGCCATCAGTGAAGGGGACAGGGGTTTTGGCTACACCTTC | CAISEGDRGFGYTF | TRBD1 | TRBJ1-2 | few | TRBV10-3
TGCAGTGCTAGAGAGGGAGGTTACGAGCAGTACTTC | CSAREGGYEQYF | . | TRBJ2-7 | few | TRBV20-1
TGTGCCAGCAGCCAAGTAGAAAAATCCTACGAGCAGTACTTC | CASSQVEKSYEQYF | . | TRBJ2-7 | . | TRBV3-1
TGTGCCAGCAGTTTGGGGGCGGAATACTATGGCTACACCTTC | CASSLGAEYYGYTF | . | TRBJ1-2 | few | TRBV28
TGTGCCAGCAGCTCCGGGACCTCGGTAGATACGCAGTATTTT | CASSSGTSVDTQYF | . | TRBJ2-3 | . | TRBV7-3
TGTGCCAGCAGTGGTGGACAGGTGATTACCTACAATGAGCAGTACTTC | CASSGGQVITYNEQYF | TRBD1 | TRBJ2-7 | once | TRBV6-6
TGCAGCATTGAAGGTGGGACAGGCGGGACCTACAATGAGCAGTTCTTC | CSIEGGTGGTYNEQFF | TRBD1 | TRBJ2-1 | few | TRBV29-1
TGTGCCAGCAGCACGGGGACAGGACGCAACTATGGCTACACCTTC | CASSTGTGRNYGYTF | TRBD1 | TRBJ1-2 | . | TRBV7-2
TGCGCCAGCAGCCCGGAGGGGCTTTGGGCAGAGCAGTTCTTC | CASSPEGLWAEQFF | . | TRBJ2-1 | few | TRBV5-1
TGCAGCGTGCGAAGACAGGGCAGTTACTATGGCTACACCTTC | CSVRRQGSYYGYTF | TRBD1 | TRBJ1-2 | . | TRBV29-1
TGCAGTGCTAGGGGTAGGGACTACAATGAGCAGTTCTTC | CSARGRDYNEQFF | . | TRBJ2-1 | . | TRBV20-1
TGTGCCAGCCGTCAAACTGGACGGATTCTACTCTATGGCTACACCTTC | CASRQTGRILLYGYTF | . | TRBJ1-2 | . | TRBV28
TGTGCCAGCAGAACTATCCGGACAGGGGTTGGAAACTATGGCTACACCTTC | CASRTIRTGVGNYGYTF | TRBD1 | TRBJ1-2 | . | TRBV27
TGCAGCGTTGAAGAAGGCCCCGGAGAGACCCAGTACTTC | CSVEEGPGETQYF | . | TRBJ2-5 | few | TRBV29-1
TGTGCCAGCAGCTTAGATCCGAGTGTGGGGAGCTACACCTTC | CASSLDPSVGSYTF | . | TRBJ1-2 | . | TRBV11-2
TGTGCCAGCACCCTACAGGAGGTCGGCACAGATACGCAGTATTTT | CASTLQEVGTDTQYF | . | TRBJ2-3 | . | TRBV7-9
TGCGCCAGCAGCTTGACAGGGGGTATCCATGGGCAGTTCTTC | CASSLTGGIHGQFF | TRBD1 | TRBJ2-1 | . | TRBV5-1
TGTGCCAGCAGCCAAGATCCTTGGTTAAATGAGCAGTTCTTC | CASSQDPWLNEQFF | . | TRBJ2-1 | . | TRBV3-1